Presented here are 5 T cell receptor beta chains from one specimen sequenced in a study of blood T cell repertoires in COVID-19. TCRdb keeps only in-frame clones here, not all; method: immunoSEQ multiplex PCR. The sample carries 70,000 to 90,000 clones, 75% to 90% recorded once. The sample taken for sequencing was peripheral blood. The source of these receptors is a man of 80 years or more with COVID-19, enrolled during active disease.

This sequence joins TRBV2 and TRBJ1-2; 9 nucleotides line up with TRBD1. Germline CDR1 SNHLY, CDR2 FYNNEI. J gave up 6 bases and V 8 bases, and 7 bases lay outside the gene matches. This CDR3 comprises 13 residues. The DNA of the CDR3 is TGTGCCAGCGATCGGGACAGGGATCATGGCTACACCTTC. Translated: CASDRDRDHGYTF. The whole variable domain, remainder taken from reference TRBV2 and TRBJ1-2, is EPEVTQTPSHQVTQMGQEVILRCVPISNHLYFYWYRQILGQKVEFLVSFYNNEISEKSEIFDDQFSVERPDGSNFTLKIRSTKLEDSAMYFCASDRDRDHGYTFGSGTRLTVV.

This clone was recorded a few times. The J gene is TRBJ1-1, the V gene TRBV4-1; 7 positions match TRBD1. Germline CDR1 and CDR2: MGHRA and YSYEKL. The CDR3 is 18 residues long. V lost 4 bases and J lost 0; bases outside the gene matches: 14. CDR3 DNA sequence: TGCGCCAGCAGCCTCGGGGGGGGGACAGTAAACATGAACACTGAAGCTTTCTTT. It yields the protein CASSLGGGTVNMNTEAFF.

V usage is TRBV7-9 and J usage is TRBJ1-1; 9 bases align to TRBD1. The CDR3 is 15 residues long. The V segment lost 3 bases and the J segment 1 base; nucleotides outside the gene matches: 3. The germline V gene has CDR1 SEHNR and CDR2 FQNEAQ (reference sequence). CDR3 in amino acids: CASSFLGQGNTEAFF. The CDR3 nucleotides are TGTGCCAGCAGCTTCTTGGGACAGGGGAACACTGAAGCTTTCTTT.

This rearrangement joins TRBV6-1 to TRBJ1-4; D call uncertain. The V gene lost 1 base and the J gene lost 5 bases, with 8 bases spanning the gap. The CDR3 length is 14 residues. Germline values: CDR1 MNHNS, CDR2 SASEGT. CDR3 sequence (DNA): TGTGCCAGCAGTGAAGTACGAGGGAATGAAAAACTGTTTTTT. This translates into CASSEVRGNEKLFF.

V is TRBV27 and J is TRBJ1-2, with D possibly TRBD1 on 5 matching bases. The CDR3 has 13 amino acids. The germline V gene has CDR1 MNHEY and CDR2 SMNVEV (reference sequence). V was shortened by 6 bases and J by 6 bases, with 14 bases between the two germline ends. The CDR3 DNA sequence: TGTGCCAGCAGGCTGGACATTTCTGATGGCTACACCTTC. This translates into CASRLDISDGYTF.